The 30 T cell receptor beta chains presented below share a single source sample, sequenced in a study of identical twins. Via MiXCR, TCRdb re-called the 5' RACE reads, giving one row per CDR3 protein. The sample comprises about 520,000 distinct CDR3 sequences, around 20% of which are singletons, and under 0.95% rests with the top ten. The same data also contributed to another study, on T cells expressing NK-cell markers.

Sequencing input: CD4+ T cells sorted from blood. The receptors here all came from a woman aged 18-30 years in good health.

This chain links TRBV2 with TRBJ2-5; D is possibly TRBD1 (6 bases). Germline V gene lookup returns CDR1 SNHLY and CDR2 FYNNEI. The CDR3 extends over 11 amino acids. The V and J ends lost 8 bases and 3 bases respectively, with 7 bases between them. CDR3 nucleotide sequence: TGTGCCAGCCACAGGGAAGAGACCCAGTACTTC. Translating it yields CASHREETQYF.

CDR3 sequence: CSARGLAAGDEQFF. In DNA, the CDR3 is TGCAGCGCCCGGGGACTAGCTGCCGGAGATGAGCAGTTCTTC. The chain combines TRBV29-1 with TRBJ2-1; 9 bases agree with TRBD2. This CDR3 region has 14 residues. The germline gives CDR1 SQVTM, CDR2 ANQGSEA. The V and J ends lost 7 bases and 8 bases, in that order; junction bases with no gene match: 12.

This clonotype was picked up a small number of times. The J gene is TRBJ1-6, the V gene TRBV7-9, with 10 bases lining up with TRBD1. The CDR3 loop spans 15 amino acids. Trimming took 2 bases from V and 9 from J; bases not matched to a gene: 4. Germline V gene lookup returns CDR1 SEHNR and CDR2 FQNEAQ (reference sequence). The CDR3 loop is CASSLLGQGSSPLHF. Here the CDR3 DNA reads TGTGCCAGCAGCTTATTGGGACAGGGGAGTTCACCCCTCCACTTT. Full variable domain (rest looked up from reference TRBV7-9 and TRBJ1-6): DTGVSQNPRHKITKRGQNVTFRCDPISEHNRLYWYRQTLGQGPEFLTYFQNEAQLEKSRLLSDRFSAERPKGSFSTLEIQRTEQGDSAMYLCASSLLGQGSSPLHFGNGTRLTVT.

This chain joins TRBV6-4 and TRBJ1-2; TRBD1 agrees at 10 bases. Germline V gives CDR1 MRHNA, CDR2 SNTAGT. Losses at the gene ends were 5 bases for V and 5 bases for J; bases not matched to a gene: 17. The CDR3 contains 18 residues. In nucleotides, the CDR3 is TGTGCCAGCAGTCCACACATGGACAGGGGGTTCCCTTCTTATGGCTACACCTTC. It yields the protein CASSPHMDRGFPSYGYTF.

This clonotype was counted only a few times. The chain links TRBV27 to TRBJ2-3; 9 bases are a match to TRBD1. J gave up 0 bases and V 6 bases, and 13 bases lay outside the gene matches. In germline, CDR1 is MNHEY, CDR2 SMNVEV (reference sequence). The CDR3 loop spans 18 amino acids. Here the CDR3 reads CASSLTGTGIQSTDTQYF. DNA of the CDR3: TGTGCCAGCAGCCTAACCGGGACAGGGATCCAGAGCACAGATACGCAGTATTTT.

CDR3 sequence reads: CASSPAGRGYTF. CDR3 coding DNA: TGTGCCAGCAGCCCCGCGGGGAGGGGCTACACCTTC. The rearrangement links TRBV11-2 to TRBJ1-2; D is uncertain. V was cut by 5 bases and J by 8 bases, with 12 bases left in between. Germline V lookup: CDR1 SGHAT, CDR2 FQNNGV. This CDR3 contains 12 residues.

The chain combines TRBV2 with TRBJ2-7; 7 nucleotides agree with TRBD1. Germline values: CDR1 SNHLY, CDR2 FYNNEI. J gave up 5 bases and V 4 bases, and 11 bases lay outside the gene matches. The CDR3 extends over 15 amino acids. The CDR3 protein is CASSVPTGRVHEQYF. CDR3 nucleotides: TGTGCCAGCAGTGTTCCGACAGGGAGAGTTCACGAGCAGTACTTC.

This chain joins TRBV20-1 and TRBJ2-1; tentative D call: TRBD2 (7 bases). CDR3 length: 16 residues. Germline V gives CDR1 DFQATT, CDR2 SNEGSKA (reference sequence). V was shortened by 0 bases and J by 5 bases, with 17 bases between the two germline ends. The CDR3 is CSARDSRRGQNNEQFF. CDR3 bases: TGCAGTGCTAGAGATTCGCGGCGGGGGCAAAACAATGAGCAGTTCTTC.

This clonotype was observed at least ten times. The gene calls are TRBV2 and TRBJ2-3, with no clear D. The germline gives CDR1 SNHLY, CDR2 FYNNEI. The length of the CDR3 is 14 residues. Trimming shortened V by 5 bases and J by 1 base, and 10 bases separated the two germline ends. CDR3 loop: CASSRRSGTDTQYF. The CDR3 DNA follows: TGTGCCAGCAGTCGACGGTCTGGCACAGATACGCAGTATTTT.

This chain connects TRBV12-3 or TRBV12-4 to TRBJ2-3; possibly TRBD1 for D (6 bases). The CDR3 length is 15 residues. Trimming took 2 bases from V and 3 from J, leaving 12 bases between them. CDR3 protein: CASSLNRVRTDTQYF. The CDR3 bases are TGTGCCAGCAGTTTAAACAGGGTTAGAACAGATACGCAGTATTTT.

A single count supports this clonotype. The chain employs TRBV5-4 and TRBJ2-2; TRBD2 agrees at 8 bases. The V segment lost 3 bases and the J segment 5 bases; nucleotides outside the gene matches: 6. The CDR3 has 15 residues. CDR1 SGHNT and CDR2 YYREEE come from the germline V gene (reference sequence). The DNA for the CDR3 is TGTGCCAGCAGCTCGACGGGAGGGAGGACCGGGGAGCTGTTTTTT. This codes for CASSSTGGRTGELFF.

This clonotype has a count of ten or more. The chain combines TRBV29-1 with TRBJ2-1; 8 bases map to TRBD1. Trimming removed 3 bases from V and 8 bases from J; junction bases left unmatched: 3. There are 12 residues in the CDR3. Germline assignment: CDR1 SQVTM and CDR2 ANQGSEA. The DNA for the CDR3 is TGCAGCGTTGATCCAGGGGGCTATGAGCAGTTCTTC. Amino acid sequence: CSVDPGGYEQFF.

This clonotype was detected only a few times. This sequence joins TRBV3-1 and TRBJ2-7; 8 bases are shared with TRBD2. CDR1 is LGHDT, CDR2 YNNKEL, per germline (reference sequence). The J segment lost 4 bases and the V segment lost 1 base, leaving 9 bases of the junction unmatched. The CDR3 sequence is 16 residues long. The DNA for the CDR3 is TGTGCCAGCAGCCAAGGTCCGTCCGGGGGGGCGTACGAGCAGTACTTC. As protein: CASSQGPSGGAYEQYF.

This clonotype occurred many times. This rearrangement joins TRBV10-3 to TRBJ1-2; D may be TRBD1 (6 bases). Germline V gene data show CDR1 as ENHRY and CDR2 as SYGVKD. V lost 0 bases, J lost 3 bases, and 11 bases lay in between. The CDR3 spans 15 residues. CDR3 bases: TGTGCCATCAGTGAGTCGCGAGGGGGTGACTATGGCTACACCTTC. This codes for CAISESRGGDYGYTF.

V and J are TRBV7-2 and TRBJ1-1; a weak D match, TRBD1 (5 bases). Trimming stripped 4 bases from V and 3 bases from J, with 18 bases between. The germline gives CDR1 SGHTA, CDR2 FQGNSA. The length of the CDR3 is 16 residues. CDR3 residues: CASSSRLGRVHTEAFF. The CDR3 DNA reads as TGTGCCAGCAGCTCCCGGTTGGGGCGGGTCCACACTGAAGCTTTCTTT.

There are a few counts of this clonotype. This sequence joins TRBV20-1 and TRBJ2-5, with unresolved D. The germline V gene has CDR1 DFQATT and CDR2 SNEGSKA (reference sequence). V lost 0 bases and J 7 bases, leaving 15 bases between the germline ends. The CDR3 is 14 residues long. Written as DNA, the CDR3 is TGCAGTGCTAGAGAAGGTCACGGAGAGCGGACCCAGTACTTC. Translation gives CSAREGHGERTQYF.

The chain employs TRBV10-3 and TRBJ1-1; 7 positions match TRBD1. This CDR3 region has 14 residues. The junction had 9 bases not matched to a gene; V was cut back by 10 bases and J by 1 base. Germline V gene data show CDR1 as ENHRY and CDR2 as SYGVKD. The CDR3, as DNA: TGTGCCACAAAGACCGGGACAGAGAACACTGAAGCTTTCTTT. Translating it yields CATKTGTENTEAFF.

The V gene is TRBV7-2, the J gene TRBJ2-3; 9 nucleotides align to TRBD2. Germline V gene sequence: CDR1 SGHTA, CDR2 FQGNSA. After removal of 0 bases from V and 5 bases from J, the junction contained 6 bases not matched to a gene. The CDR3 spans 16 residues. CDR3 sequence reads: CASSLAVIAGVDTQYF. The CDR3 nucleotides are TGTGCCAGCAGCTTAGCGGTTATAGCGGGGGTAGATACGCAGTATTTT.

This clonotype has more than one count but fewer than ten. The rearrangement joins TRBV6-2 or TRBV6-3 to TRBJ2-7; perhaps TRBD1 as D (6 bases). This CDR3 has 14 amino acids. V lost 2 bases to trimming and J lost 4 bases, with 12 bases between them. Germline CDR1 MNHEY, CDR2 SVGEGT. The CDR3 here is CASSYGVRGYEQYF. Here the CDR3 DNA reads TGTGCCAGCAGTTACGGGGTCAGGGGTTACGAGCAGTACTTC.

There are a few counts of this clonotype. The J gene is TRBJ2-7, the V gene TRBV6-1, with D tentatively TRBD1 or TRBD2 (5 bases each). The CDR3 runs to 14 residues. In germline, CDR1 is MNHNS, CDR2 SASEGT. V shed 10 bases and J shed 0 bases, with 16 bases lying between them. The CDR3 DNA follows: TGTGCCATTGCCCGTGGGACGACCTCCTACGAGCAGTACTTC. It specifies CAIARGTTSYEQYF.

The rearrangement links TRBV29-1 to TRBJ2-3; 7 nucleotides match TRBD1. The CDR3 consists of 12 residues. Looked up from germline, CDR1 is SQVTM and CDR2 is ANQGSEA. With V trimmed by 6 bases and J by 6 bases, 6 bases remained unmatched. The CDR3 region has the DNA TGCAGCGTGACCAGGGGGTCGGATACGCAGTATTTT. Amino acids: CSVTRGSDTQYF.

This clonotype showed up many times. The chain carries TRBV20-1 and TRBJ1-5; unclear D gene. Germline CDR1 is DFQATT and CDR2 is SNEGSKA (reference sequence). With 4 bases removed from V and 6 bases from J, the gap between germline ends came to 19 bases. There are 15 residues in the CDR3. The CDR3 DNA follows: TGCAGTGCTACGAACCCCGGTCCTCCTACTCAGCCCCAGCATTTT. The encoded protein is CSATNPGPPTQPQHF.

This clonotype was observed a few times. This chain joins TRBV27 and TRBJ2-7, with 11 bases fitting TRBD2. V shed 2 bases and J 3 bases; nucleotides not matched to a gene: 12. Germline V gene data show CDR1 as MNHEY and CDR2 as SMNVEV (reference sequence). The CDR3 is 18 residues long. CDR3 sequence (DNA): TGTGCCAGCAGTTTAGGTGTTAGCGGGAGGGCCGGTAACTACGAGCAGTACTTC. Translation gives CASSLGVSGRAGNYEQYF.

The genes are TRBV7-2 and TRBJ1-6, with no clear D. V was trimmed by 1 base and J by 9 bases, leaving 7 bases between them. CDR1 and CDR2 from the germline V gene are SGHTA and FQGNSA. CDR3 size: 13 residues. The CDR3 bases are TGTGCCAGCAGCTTAGTGGTCGGTTCACCCCTCCACTTT. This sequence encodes CASSLVVGSPLHF. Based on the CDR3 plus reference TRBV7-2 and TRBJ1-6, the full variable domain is GAGVSQSPSNKVTEKGKDVELRCDPISGHTALYWYRQSLGQGLEFLIYFQGNSAPDKSGLPSDRFSAERTGGSVSTLTIQRTQQEDSAVYLCASSLVVGSPLHFGNGTRLTVT.

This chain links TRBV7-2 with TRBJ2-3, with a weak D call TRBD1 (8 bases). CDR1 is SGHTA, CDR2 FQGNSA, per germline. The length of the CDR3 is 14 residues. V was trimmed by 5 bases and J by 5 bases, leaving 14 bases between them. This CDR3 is CASSSHRGGDTQYF. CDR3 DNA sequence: TGTGCCAGCAGCAGTCACAGGGGGGGAGATACGCAGTATTTT. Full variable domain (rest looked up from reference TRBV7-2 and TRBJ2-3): GAGVSQSPSNKVTEKGKDVELRCDPISGHTALYWYRQSLGQGLEFLIYFQGNSAPDKSGLPSDRFSAERTGGSVSTLTIQRTQQEDSAVYLCASSSHRGGDTQYFGPGTRLTVL.

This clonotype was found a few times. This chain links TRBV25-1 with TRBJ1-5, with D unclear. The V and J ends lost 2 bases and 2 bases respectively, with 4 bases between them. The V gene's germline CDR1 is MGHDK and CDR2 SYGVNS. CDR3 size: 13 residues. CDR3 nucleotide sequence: TGTGCCAGCAGTGAACGGGGCAATCAGCCCCAGCATTTT. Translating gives CASSERGNQPQHF.

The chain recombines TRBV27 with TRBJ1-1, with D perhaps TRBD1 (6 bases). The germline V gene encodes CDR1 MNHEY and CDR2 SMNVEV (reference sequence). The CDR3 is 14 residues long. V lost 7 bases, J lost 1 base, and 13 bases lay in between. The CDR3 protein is CASTKDRGNTEAFF. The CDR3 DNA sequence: TGTGCCAGCACCAAGGACAGAGGGAACACTGAAGCTTTCTTT.

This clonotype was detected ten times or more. CDR3 loop: CSVQGSSYNEQFF. CDR3 DNA: TGCAGCGTTCAGGGGAGCTCCTACAATGAGCAGTTCTTC. The chain employs TRBV29-1 and TRBJ2-1; possibly TRBD1 for D (6 bases). The CDR3 extends over 13 amino acids. Germline V gives CDR1 SQVTM, CDR2 ANQGSEA. With 5 bases removed from V and 0 bases from J, the gap between germline ends came to 8 bases.

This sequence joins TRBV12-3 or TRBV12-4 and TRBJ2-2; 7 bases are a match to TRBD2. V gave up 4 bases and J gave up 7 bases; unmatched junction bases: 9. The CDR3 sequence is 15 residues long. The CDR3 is CASSYSAGRGGELFF. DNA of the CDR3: TGTGCCAGCAGTTACTCAGCGGGAAGAGGCGGGGAGCTGTTTTTT.

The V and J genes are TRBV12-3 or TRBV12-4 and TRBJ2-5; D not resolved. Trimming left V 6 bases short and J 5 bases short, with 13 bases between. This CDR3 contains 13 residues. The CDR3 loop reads CASSALMLETQYF. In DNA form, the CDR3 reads TGTGCCAGCAGCGCCTTAATGCTGGAGACCCAGTACTTC.